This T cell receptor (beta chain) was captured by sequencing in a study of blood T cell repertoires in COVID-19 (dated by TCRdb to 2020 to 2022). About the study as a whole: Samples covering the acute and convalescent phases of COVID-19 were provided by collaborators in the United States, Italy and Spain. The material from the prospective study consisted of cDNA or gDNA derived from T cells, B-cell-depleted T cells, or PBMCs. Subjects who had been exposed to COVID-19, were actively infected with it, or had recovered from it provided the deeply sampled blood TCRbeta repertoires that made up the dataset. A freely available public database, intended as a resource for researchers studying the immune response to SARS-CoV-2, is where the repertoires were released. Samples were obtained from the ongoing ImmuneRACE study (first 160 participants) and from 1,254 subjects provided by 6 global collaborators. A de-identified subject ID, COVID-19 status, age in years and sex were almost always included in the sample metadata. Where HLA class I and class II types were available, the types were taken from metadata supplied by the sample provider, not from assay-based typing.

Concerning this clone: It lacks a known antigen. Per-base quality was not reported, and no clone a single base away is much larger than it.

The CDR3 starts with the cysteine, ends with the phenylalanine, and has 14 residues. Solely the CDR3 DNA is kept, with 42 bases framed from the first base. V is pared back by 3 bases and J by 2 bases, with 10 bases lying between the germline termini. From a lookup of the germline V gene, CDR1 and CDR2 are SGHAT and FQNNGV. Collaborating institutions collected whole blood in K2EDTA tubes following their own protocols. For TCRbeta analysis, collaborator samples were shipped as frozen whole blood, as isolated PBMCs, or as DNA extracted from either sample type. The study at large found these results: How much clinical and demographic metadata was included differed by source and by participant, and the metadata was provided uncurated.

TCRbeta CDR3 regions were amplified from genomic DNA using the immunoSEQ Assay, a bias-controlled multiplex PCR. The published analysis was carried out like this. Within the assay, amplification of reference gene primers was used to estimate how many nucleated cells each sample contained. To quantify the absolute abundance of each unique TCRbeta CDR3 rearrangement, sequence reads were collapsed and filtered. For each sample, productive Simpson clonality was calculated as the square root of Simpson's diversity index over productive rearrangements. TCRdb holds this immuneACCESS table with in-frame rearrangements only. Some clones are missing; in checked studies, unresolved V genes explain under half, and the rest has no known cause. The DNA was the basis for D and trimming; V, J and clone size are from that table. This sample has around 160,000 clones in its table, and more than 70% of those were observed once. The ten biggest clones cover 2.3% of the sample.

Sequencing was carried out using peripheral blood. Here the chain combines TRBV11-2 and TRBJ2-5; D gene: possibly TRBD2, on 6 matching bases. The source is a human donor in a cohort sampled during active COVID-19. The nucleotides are TGTGCCAGCAGCTTCTTGGGGGGACAAGAGACCCAGTACTTC. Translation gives CASSFLGGQETQYF.